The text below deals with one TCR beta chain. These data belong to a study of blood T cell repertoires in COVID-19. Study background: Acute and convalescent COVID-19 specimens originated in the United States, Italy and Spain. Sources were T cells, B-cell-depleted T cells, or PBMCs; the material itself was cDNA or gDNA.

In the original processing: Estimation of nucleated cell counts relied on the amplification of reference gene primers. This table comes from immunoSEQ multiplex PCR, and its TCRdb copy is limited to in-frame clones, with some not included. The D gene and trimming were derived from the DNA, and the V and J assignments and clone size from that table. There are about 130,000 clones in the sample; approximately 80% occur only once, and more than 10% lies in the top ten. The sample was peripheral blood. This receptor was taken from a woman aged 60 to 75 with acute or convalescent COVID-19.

In DNA, the CDR3 is TGTGCCAGCAGCTGGAGCCAGACAGATACGCAGTATTTT. Translating it yields CASSWSQTDTQYF. The chain joins TRBV11-2 to TRBJ2-3, with D uncertain. CDR1 and CDR2 (germline): SGHAT, FQNNGV. The CDR3 has 13 residues. The V end lost 4 bases, the J end lost 3 bases, and 8 bases lay between the germline ends.